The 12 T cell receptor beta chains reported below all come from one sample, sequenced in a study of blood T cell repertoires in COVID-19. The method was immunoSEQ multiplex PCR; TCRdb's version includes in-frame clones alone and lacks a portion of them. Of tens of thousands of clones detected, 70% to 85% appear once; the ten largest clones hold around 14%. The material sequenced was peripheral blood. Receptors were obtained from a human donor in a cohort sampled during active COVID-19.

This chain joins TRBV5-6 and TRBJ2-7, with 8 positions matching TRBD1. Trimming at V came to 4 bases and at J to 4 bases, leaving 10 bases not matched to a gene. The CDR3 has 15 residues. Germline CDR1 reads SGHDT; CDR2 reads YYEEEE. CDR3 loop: CASSRTYRGSYEQYF. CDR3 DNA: TGTGCCAGCAGCCGTACTTACAGGGGGTCTTACGAGCAGTACTTC.

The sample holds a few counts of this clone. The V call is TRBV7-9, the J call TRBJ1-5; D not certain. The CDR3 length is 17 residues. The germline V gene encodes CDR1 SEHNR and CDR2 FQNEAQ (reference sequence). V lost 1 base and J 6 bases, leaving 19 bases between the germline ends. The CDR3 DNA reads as TGTGCCAGCAGCTTAGTTCAACAATTGGTGATAGCTCAGCCCCAGCATTTT. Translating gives CASSLVQQLVIAQPQHF.

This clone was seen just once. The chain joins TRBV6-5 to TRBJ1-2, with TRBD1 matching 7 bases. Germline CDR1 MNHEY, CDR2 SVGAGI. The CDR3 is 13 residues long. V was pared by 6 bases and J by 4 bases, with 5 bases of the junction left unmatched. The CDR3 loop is CASRGQEIYGYTF. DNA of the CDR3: TGTGCCAGCAGAGGACAGGAGATCTATGGCTACACCTTC.

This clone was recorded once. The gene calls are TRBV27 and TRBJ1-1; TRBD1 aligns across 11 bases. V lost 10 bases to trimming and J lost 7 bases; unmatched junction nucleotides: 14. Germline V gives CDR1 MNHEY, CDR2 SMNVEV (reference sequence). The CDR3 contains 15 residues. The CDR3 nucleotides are TGTGCCACGATATCCGGGACAGGGGGGGAGGATGAAGCTTTCTTT. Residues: CATISGTGGEDEAFF.

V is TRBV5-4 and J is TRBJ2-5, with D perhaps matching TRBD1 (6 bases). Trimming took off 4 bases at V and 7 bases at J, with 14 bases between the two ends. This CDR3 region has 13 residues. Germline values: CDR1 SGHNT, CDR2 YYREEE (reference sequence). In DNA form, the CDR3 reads TGTGCCAGCAGCCCTACAGGGTTCGGGACCCAGTACTTC. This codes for CASSPTGFGTQYF.

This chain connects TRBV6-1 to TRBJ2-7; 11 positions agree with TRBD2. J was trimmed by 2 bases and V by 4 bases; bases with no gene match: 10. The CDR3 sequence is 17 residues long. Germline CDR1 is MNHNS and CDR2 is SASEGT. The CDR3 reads CASSGPSGGKNTYEQYF. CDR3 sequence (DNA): TGTGCCAGCAGTGGCCCTAGCGGGGGGAAAAACACCTACGAGCAGTACTTC.

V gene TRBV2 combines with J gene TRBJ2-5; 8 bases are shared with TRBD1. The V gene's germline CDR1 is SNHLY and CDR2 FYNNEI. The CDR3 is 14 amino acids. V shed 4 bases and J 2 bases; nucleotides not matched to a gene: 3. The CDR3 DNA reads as TGTGCCAGCAGTGGGCGGACAGGGCAAGAGACCCAGTACTTC. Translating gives CASSGRTGQETQYF.

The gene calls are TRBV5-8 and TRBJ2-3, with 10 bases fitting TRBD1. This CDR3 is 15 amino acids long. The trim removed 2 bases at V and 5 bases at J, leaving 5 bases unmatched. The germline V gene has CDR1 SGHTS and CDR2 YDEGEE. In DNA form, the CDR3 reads TGTGCCAGCAGCTTCGGGACAGGGGTAGTAGATACGCAGTATTTT. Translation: CASSFGTGVVDTQYF.

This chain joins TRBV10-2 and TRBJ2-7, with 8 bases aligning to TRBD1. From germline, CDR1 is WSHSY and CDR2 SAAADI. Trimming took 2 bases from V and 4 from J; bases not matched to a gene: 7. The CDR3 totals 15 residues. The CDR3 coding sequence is TGCGCCAGCAGTGAGCCGGGACAGGTTGGGTACGAGCAGTACTTC. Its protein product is CASSEPGQVGYEQYF.

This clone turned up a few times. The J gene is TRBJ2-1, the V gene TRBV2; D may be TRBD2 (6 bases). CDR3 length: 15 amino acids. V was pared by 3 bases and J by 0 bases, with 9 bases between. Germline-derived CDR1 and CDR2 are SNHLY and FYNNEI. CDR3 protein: CASSDSSASYNEQFF. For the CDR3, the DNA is TGTGCCAGCAGTGACTCTAGCGCCTCCTACAATGAGCAGTTCTTC.

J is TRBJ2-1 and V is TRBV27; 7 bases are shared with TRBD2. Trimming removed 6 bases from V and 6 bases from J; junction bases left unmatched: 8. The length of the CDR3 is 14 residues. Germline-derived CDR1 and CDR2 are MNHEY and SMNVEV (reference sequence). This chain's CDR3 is CASRGSAGVNEQFF. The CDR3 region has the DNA TGTGCCAGCAGGGGTTCTGCGGGGGTCAATGAGCAGTTCTTC.

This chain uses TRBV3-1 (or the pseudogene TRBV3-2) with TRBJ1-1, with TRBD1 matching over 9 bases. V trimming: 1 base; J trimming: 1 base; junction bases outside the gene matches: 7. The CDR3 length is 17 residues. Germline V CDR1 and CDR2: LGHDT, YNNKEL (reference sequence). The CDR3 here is CASSQVSQGAGNTEAFF. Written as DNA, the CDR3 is TGTGCCAGCAGCCAAGTTTCACAGGGGGCAGGGAACACTGAAGCTTTCTTT.